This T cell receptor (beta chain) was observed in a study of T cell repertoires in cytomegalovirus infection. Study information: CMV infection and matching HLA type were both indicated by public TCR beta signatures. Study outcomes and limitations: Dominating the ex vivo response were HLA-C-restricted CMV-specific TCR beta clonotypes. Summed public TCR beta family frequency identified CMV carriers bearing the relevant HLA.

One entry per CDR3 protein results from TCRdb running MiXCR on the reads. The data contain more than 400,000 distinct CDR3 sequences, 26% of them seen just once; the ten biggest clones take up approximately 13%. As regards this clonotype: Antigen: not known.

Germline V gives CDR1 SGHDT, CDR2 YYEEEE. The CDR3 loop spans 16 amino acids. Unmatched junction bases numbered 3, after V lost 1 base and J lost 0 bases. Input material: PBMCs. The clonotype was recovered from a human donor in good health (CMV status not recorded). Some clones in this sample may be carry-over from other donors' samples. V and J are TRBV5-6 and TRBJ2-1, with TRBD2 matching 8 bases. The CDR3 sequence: CASSLSLAGSYNEQFF. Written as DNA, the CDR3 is TGTGCCAGCAGCTTGAGTCTAGCGGGCTCCTACAATGAGCAGTTCTTC.